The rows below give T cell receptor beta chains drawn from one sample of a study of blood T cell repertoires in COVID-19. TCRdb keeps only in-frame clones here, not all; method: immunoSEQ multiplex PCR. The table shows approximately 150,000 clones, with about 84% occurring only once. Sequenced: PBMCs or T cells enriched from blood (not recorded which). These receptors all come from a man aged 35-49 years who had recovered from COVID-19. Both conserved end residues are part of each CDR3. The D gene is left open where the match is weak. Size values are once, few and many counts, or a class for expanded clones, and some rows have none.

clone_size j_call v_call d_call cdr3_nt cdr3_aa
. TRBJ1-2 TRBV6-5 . TGTGCCATAGCGGACCTTCTTAGCCATGGCTACACCTTC CAIADLLSHGYTF
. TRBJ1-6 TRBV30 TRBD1 TGTGCCTGGAGTGTAGGGACAGGGGATAATTCACCCCTCCACTTT CAWSVGTGDNSPLHF
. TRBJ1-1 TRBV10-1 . TGCGCCAGCAGTGAGTCGGGCCAGCCTGAAGCTTTCTTT CASSESGQPEAFF
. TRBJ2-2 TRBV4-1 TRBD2 TGCGCCAGCAGCCGAGCACTAGCGGGGGGGAACACCGGGGAGCTGTTTTTT CASSRALAGGNTGELFF
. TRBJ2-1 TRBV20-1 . TGCAGTGCTAGAGGACCAGGGGAGCAGTTCTTC CSARGPGEQFF
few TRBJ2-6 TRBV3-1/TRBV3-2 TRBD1 TGTGCCAGCAGCCTGGCTACAGGGGGCCCTGGGGCCAACGTCCTGACTTTC CASSLATGGPGANVLTF
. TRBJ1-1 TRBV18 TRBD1 TGTGCCAGCTCCCCAGGACAGGGTAGATTTGAAGCTTTCTTT CASSPGQGRFEAFF
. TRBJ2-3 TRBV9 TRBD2 TGTGCCAGCAGCACCAGTCGAAAGCGGGGTTCAGATACGCAGTATTTT CASSTSRKRGSDTQYF
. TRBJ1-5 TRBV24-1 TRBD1 TGTGCCACCAGTGACCCAGGGGGCAGGTATAGCAATCAGCCCCAGCATTTT CATSDPGGRYSNQPQHF
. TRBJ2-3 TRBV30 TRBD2 TGTGCCTGGAGCGGGCTAGCGGGGGCCCGCACAGATACGCAGTATTTT CAWSGLAGARTDTQYF
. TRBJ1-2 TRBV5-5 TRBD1 TGTGCCAGCAGCCCGGGAGGGACACAGGGGCGCTACACCTTC CASSPGGTQGRYTF
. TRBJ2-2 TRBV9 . TGTGCCAGCAGCCCTCCGAGTAATGGGGAGGCCGGGGAGCTGTTTTTT CASSPPSNGEAGELFF
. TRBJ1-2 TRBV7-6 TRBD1 TGTGCCAGCAGCCCCTGGCGGTACAGGGGGCGGGATGACTATGGCTACACCTTC CASSPWRYRGRDDYGYTF
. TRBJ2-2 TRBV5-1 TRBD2 TGCGCCAGCAGCCCCCTACTAGCGGGGGACACCGGGGAGCTGTTTTTT CASSPLLAGDTGELFF
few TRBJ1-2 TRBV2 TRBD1 TGTGCCAGCAGTGAACCGGGCAGGGGGCGGTATGGCTACACCTTC CASSEPGRGRYGYTF
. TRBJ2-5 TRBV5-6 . TGTGCCAGCAGCAAGGGGAACTTTGGAACGCAAGAGACCCAGTACTTC CASSKGNFGTQETQYF
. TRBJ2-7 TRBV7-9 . TGTGCCAGCAGCCCCCGAGGGGGGACAGAACACTACGAGCAGTACTTC CASSPRGGTEHYEQYF
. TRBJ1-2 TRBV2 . TGTGCCAGCACTCAACAGGGAATCTATGGCTACACCTTC CASTQQGIYGYTF
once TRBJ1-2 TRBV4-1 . TGCGCCAGCAGCCAAGTTCCGGGGGGCGATACCTATGGCTACACCTTC CASSQVPGGDTYGYTF
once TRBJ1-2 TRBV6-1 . TGTGCCAGCAGTGAATCTACCTATGGCTACACCTTC CASSESTYGYTF
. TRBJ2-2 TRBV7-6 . TGTGCCAGCAGCCCACGCGGAGGGGGGGGGTCGAGTACCGGGGAGCTGTTTTTT CASSPRGGGGSSTGELFF
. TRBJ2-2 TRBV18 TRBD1 TGTGCCAGCTCATGGCCGGGACAGGGCGAAGCCGGGGAGCTGTTTTTT CASSWPGQGEAGELFF
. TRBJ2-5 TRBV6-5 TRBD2 TGTGCCAGCAGGTCCTCAACCGGGGGGCAAGAGACCCAGTACTTC CASRSSTGGQETQYF
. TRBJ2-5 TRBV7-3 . TGTGCCAGCAGCTTGCATGGCGGGGGCCACCAAGAGACCCAGTACTTC CASSLHGGGHQETQYF
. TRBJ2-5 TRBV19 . TGTGCCAGTAGTAGCCAGTTGGAGGAGACCCAGTACTTC CASSSQLEETQYF
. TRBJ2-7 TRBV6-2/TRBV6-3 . TGTGCCAGCAGTCAAGTACTTAACTACGAGCAGTACTTC CASSQVLNYEQYF
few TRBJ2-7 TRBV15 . TGTGCCACCAGCGGAGAGAGGAGGGGCGAGCAGTACTTC CATSGERRGEQYF
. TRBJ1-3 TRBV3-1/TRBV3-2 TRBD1 TGTGCCAGCAGCGGACGACAGGGGGGCTTCTCTGGAAACACCATATATTTT CASSGRQGGFSGNTIYF
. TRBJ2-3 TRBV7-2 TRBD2 TGTGCCAGCAGCTTAGCGCAGGAACTAGCGGGGGGGGTATGGGATACGCAGTATTTT CASSLAQELAGGVWDTQYF
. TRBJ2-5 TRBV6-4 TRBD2 TGTGCCAGCAGTGAATCCGCGGGGGGCCGGGAGACCCAGTACTTC CASSESAGGRETQYF
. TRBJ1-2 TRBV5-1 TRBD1 TGCGCCAGCAGCTTGGGGGGACAGGGTTATGGCTACACCTTC CASSLGGQGYGYTF
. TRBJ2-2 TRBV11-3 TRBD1 TGTGCCAGCAGCTTAGGGCAGGGGGACACCGGGGAGCTGTTTTTT CASSLGQGDTGELFF
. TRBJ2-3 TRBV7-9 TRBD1 TGTGCCAGCAGCCTCCAGGGGGCTAGCACAGATACGCAGTATTTT CASSLQGASTDTQYF
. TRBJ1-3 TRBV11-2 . TGTGCCAGCAGCCGCAACGGTGGAAACACCATATATTTT CASSRNGGNTIYF
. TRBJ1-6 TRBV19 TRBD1 TGTGCCAGCGCCTTCACAGGGGCTGTTTCACCCCTCCACTTT CASAFTGAVSPLHF
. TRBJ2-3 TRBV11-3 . TGTGCCAGCAGCTTAGGGGCAAGCCTAAGCACAGATACGCAGTATTTT CASSLGASLSTDTQYF
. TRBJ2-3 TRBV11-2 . TGTGCCAGCAGCTTACAGGTTTTCACAGATACGCAGTATTTT CASSLQVFTDTQYF
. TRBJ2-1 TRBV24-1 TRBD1 TGTGCCACCAGTGATCGGGACAGGGGCGATGAGCAGTTCTTC CATSDRDRGDEQFF
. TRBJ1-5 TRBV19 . TGTGCCAGTAGTATAAAGACCCGGCAGGGCAATCAGCCCCAGCATTTT CASSIKTRQGNQPQHF
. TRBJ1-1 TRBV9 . TGTGCCAGCAGCCCCGAAGGACAGCAAGCTTTCTTT CASSPEGQQAFF
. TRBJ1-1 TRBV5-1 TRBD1 TGCGCCAGCAGCCGGGACAGGGGGCTTACTGAAGCTTTCTTT CASSRDRGLTEAFF
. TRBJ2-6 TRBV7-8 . TGTGCCAGCAGCCCTACAGAGTCTGGGGCCAACGTCCTGACTTTC CASSPTESGANVLTF
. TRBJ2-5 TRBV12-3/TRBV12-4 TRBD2 TGTGCCAGCAGTCCACGGGGGGTAGAGACCCAGTACTTC CASSPRGVETQYF
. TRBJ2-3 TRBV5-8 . TGTGCCAGCAGCTCTGGCGTTGGGAGGGGGACAGATACGCAGTATTTT CASSSGVGRGTDTQYF
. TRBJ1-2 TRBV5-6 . TGTGCCAGCAGCTTGGAACAGTATGGCTACACCTTC CASSLEQYGYTF
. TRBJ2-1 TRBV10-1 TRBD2 TGCGCCAGCTCTGAGGGACTAGCGGGGAATGAGCAGTTCTTC CASSEGLAGNEQFF
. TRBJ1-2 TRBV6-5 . TGTGCCACTAAGACAAGCTATGGCTACACCTTC CATKTSYGYTF
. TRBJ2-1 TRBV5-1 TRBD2 TGCGCCAGCAGCTTTTCATGGGCTAGCGGGATTTACAATGAGCAGTTCTTC CASSFSWASGIYNEQFF
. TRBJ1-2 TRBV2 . TGTGCCAGCAGTGAAGCTCAGCAGGTCTATGGCTACACCTTC CASSEAQQVYGYTF
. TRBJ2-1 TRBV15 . TGTGCCACCAGCAGAGAGCCTAGCGACACCTACAATGAGCAGTTCTTC CATSREPSDTYNEQFF
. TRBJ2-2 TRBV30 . TGTGCCTGGACCCCGAACATGGTCGGGGAGCTGTTTTTT CAWTPNMVGELFF
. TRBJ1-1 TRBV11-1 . TGTGCCAGCAGTCTCAACAGGGCGGACACTGAAGCTTTCTTT CASSLNRADTEAFF
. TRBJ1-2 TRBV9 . TGTGCCAGCAGCGCGCGACAAAATGGATTGGAGGATGGCTACACCTTC CASSARQNGLEDGYTF
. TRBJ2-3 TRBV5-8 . TGTGCCAGCAGCTTGGCCCTCCAGGACTTCACAGATACGCAGTATTTT CASSLALQDFTDTQYF